What follows are 15 T cell receptor beta chains derived from one specimen sequenced in a study of cytomegalovirus exposure and HLA in healthy donors. Sequencing was performed with immunoSEQ multiplex PCR; in TCRdb, only in-frame clones are kept and a portion is missing. The repertoire consists of around 130,000 clones, with roughly 89% occurring once and the leading ten covering about 3%. The material sequenced was PBMCs. Receptor source: a young man in good health and CMV-seronegative.

This clone has just one count. This sequence joins TRBV7-8 and TRBJ2-7; D gene uncertain. Trimming cost V 5 bases and J 0 bases, with 8 bases left between them. The CDR3 sequence is 13 residues long. The V gene's germline CDR1 is SGHVS and CDR2 FQNEAQ. This chain's CDR3 is CASSVGISYEQYF. The CDR3 DNA reads as TGTGCCAGCAGCGTTGGCATCTCCTACGAGCAGTACTTC. Based on the CDR3 plus reference TRBV7-8 and TRBJ2-7, the full variable domain is GAGVSQSPRYKVAKRGQDVALRCDPISGHVSLFWYQQALGQGPEFLTYFQNEAQLDKSGLPSDRFFAERPEGSVSTLKIQRTQQEDSAVYLCASSVGISYEQYFGPGTRLTVT.

This clone was recorded a few times. The chain joins TRBV7-2 to TRBJ2-4; tentatively, D is TRBD2 (5 bases). The germline V gene encodes CDR1 SGHTA and CDR2 FQGNSA. Trimming removed 1 base at V and 15 bases at J, with 16 bases between. This CDR3 has 13 residues. Here the CDR3 reads CASSLVGGALGYF. The CDR3 region has the DNA TGTGCCAGCAGCTTAGTAGGAGGCGCCCTGGGGTACTTC.

The chain links TRBV11-3 to TRBJ2-2; D remains unclear. Trimming shortened V by 5 bases and J by 4 bases, and 5 bases separated the two germline ends. The length of the CDR3 is 12 residues. CDR1 is SGHNT, CDR2 YENEEA, per germline. CDR3 protein: CASSPITGELFF. CDR3 sequence (DNA): TGTGCCAGCAGCCCCATCACCGGGGAGCTGTTTTTT.

DNA of the CDR3: TGTGCCAGTATGGCAGGGGTCGGCTACACCTTC. Its protein is CASMAGVGYTF. V usage is TRBV19 and J usage is TRBJ1-2, with D tentatively TRBD1 (6 bases). The CDR3 has 11 residues. Deletions cut 7 bases from V and 8 bases from J, with 11 bases between. Germline V CDR1 and CDR2: LNHDA, SQIVND (reference sequence).

A few counts support this clone. This sequence joins TRBV2 and TRBJ2-7, with a tentative D call TRBD1 (6 bases). V dropped 6 bases and J dropped 6 bases, with 24 bases sitting between them. Germline CDR1 SNHLY, CDR2 FYNNEI. This CDR3 is built from 16 residues. The CDR3 loop is CASRDGTGSANSEQYF. The CDR3 nucleotides are TGTGCCAGCAGGGACGGTACAGGGTCCGCTAACTCCGAGCAGTACTTC.

V and J are TRBV2 and TRBJ2-1, with 8 bases that match TRBD1. Germline V gene sequence: CDR1 SNHLY, CDR2 FYNNEI. This CDR3 region has 12 residues. Unmatched junction bases numbered 3, after V lost 2 bases and J lost 12 bases. CDR3 bases: TGTGCCAGCAGTGAACCCGGGACAGGGCAGTTCTTC. Translating it yields CASSEPGTGQFF.

Only one count was recorded for this clone. The V and J genes are TRBV9 and TRBJ2-7, with D unclear. From germline, CDR1 is SGDLS and CDR2 YYNGEE. The CDR3 is 15 amino acids. V lost 0 bases and J 3 bases, leaving 13 bases between the germline ends. CDR3 nucleotides: TGTGCCAGCAGCGTAGGTCCAAACCGAGACTACGAGCAGTACTTC. Translation gives CASSVGPNRDYEQYF.

The V and J genes are TRBV29-1 and TRBJ2-5; D might be TRBD2 (5 bases). Per germline, CDR1 SQVTM and CDR2 ANQGSEA. The CDR3 contains 13 residues. Trimming cost V 1 base and J 2 bases, with 8 bases left between them. The CDR3 loop is CSVEGESQETQYF. The CDR3 DNA sequence: TGCAGCGTTGAAGGGGAGTCTCAAGAGACCCAGTACTTC.

The chain couples TRBV27 to TRBJ1-1; 9 bases are shared with TRBD1. Germline V gene lookup returns CDR1 MNHEY and CDR2 SMNVEV (reference sequence). V dropped 4 bases and J dropped 7; count of bases not matched to a gene: 7. The CDR3 runs 14 residues. CDR3 sequence reads: CASSWGQGPDEAFF. In DNA, the CDR3 is TGTGCCAGCAGTTGGGGACAGGGTCCCGATGAAGCTTTCTTT.

The J gene is TRBJ2-7, the V gene TRBV5-1; tentative D call: TRBD1 (7 bases). V dropped 0 bases and J dropped 0 bases, with 10 bases sitting between them. CDR3 length: 15 residues. Germline values: CDR1 SGHRS, CDR2 YFSETQ. CDR3 nucleotide sequence: TGCGCCAGCAGCTTGGGCGGGACAGCCTCCTACGAGCAGTACTTC. Its protein is CASSLGGTASYEQYF.

The gene calls are TRBV9 and TRBJ1-5; 7 bases map to TRBD1. The V and J ends lost 0 bases and 2 bases, in that order; junction bases with no gene match: 2. The CDR3 consists of 15 residues. The V gene's germline CDR1 is SGDLS and CDR2 YYNGEE. The chain's CDR3 is CASSVGQGGNQPQHF. The CDR3 DNA sequence: TGTGCCAGCAGCGTAGGACAGGGTGGCAATCAGCCCCAGCATTTT.

This clone has just a few counts. This chain uses TRBV2 with TRBJ1-4; possibly TRBD1 for D (6 bases). The CDR3 runs 22 residues. Germline V lookup: CDR1 SNHLY, CDR2 FYNNEI. Trimming cost V 5 bases and J 8 bases, with 39 bases left between them. The CDR3: CASSYPRGFGKNPWGLWEKLFF. CDR3 DNA: TGTGCCAGCAGTTACCCCAGGGGCTTTGGGAAAAACCCTTGGGGGCTTTGGGAAAAACTGTTTTTT.

This CDR3 is CASTGRNMNTEAFF. CDR3 DNA sequence: TGTGCCAGCACCGGGAGAAACATGAACACTGAAGCTTTCTTT. This chain joins TRBV27 and TRBJ1-1; no definite D call. Per the germline V gene, CDR1 is MNHEY and CDR2 is SMNVEV (reference sequence). This CDR3 spans 14 amino acids. Trimming cost V 7 bases and J 0 bases, with 12 bases left between them.

The chain couples TRBV2 to TRBJ2-3, with 7 bases matching TRBD1. Germline trimming cut 6 bases from V and 0 bases from J; bases unmatched to any gene: 3. The germline V gene encodes CDR1 SNHLY and CDR2 FYNNEI. The CDR3 loop spans 14 amino acids. CDR3 DNA: TGTGCCAGCAGCCGGGGACAGAGCACAGATACGCAGTATTTT. Protein: CASSRGQSTDTQYF.

The gene calls are TRBV10-2 and TRBJ1-5; the match to TRBD1 covers 7 bases. Germline V gene lookup returns CDR1 WSHSY and CDR2 SAAADI. V dropped 3 bases and J dropped 5; count of bases not matched to a gene: 13. The CDR3 spans 17 residues. CDR3 sequence reads: CASSDYPGTEGYQPQHF. The DNA of the CDR3 is TGCGCCAGCAGTGACTACCCCGGGACAGAAGGCTATCAGCCCCAGCATTTT.